The rows below give T cell receptor beta chains drawn from one sample of a study of cytomegalovirus exposure and HLA in healthy donors. Some clones are missing from TCRdb's copy, which holds only in-frame ones; the method was immunoSEQ multiplex PCR. The repertoire has about 90,000 clones, roughly 84% of them found once; the top ten carry 2.1%. The sample comprised PBMCs. These receptors all come from a man between 18 and 29 years old in good health and CMV-seronegative. The CDR3 runs from the conserved cysteine through the conserved F or W. The order of the fields is clone size, J gene, D gene, V gene, CDR3 protein, CDR3 DNA. The D gene is left open where the match is weak. Part of the rows lack a size; the others show once, few, many or a class for expanded clones.

-,TRBJ1-2,-,TRBV6-5,CASSSGRNYGCTF,TGTGCCAGCAGTTCCGGTCGTAACTATGGCTGCACCTTC
-,TRBJ2-3,-,TRBV6-4,CASSEQGVPTDTQYF,TGTGCCAGCAGTGAACAGGGAGTACCCACAGATACGCAGTATTTT
few,TRBJ2-3,-,TRBV9,CASSVPRAPDTQYF,TGTGCCAGCAGCGTACCCAGGGCCCCGGATACGCAGTATTTT
-,TRBJ2-1,-,TRBV28,CASSLSIPPRSHEQFF,TGTGCCAGCAGTTTATCCATCCCCCCCCGAAGCCATGAGCAGTTCTTC
-,TRBJ2-1,-,TRBV10-1,CASSPDFYNEQFF,TGCGCCAGCTCCCCGGACTTTTACAATGAGCAGTTCTTC
-,TRBJ2-1,-,TRBV27,CASSPTSYNEQFF,TGTGCCAGCAGCCCCACTAGCTACAATGAGCAGTTCTTC
few,TRBJ2-7,-,TRBV30,CAWKRAGLYEQYF,TGTGCCTGGAAAAGGGCGGGTCTCTACGAGCAGTACTTC
once,TRBJ1-1,-,TRBV7-9,CASSETGLGAFF,TGTGCCAGCAGCGAGACAGGATTAGGAGCTTTCTTT
-,TRBJ2-7,-,TRBV11-2,CASSYQARSSYEQYF,TGTGCCAGCAGCTACCAAGCGAGGAGCTCCTACGAGCAGTACTTC
-,TRBJ1-3,-,TRBV30,CAWSLPVGNTIYF,TGTGCCTGGAGCCTGCCGGTCGGAAACACCATATATTTT
once,TRBJ1-2,-,TRBV30,CAWSGQTAPGRYGYTF,TGTGCCTGGAGTGGTCAAACAGCTCCTGGGAGATATGGCTACACCTTC
-,TRBJ2-1,-,TRBV6-5,CASSYGSLANEQFF,TGTGCCAGCAGTTACGGGTCGCTAGCCAATGAGCAGTTCTTC
-,TRBJ2-6,-,TRBV15,CATSRQPGIPGANVLTF,TGTGCCACCAGCAGACAACCAGGGATCCCTGGGGCCAACGTCCTGACTTTC
-,TRBJ2-1,TRBD1,TRBV27,CASSFPDRGWFF,TGTGCCAGCAGTTTTCCAGACAGGGGCTGGTTCTTC
-,TRBJ1-5,-,TRBV4-1,CASSQGLPGNQPQHF,TGCGCCAGCAGCCAAGGCCTACCCGGGAATCAGCCCCAGCATTTT
-,TRBJ2-5,-,TRBV15,CATSKRDSRETQYF,TGTGCCACCAGCAAACGGGACTCCCGGGAGACCCAGTACTTC
-,TRBJ2-2,TRBD2,TRBV6-5,CASSRSGSNTGELFF,TGTGCCAGCAGTAGGAGCGGGAGCAACACCGGGGAGCTGTTTTTT
-,TRBJ2-5,-,TRBV18,CASSPAGETQYF,TGTGCCAGCTCACCTGCCGGGGAGACCCAGTACTTC
-,TRBJ2-7,-,TRBV19,CASSRQYTYEQYF,TGTGCCAGTAGTCGACAGTATACCTACGAGCAGTACTTC
-,TRBJ2-1,-,TRBV7-6,CASSPPGGNGEQFF,TGTGCCAGCAGCCCTCCGGGCGGGAATGGTGAGCAGTTCTTC
-,TRBJ1-1,-,TRBV5-1,CASSKQVVGGGGTEAFF,TGCGCCAGCAGCAAGCAAGTCGTGGGAGGGGGAGGCACTGAAGCTTTCTTT
-,TRBJ2-7,TRBD2,TRBV29-1,CSVENPGLAGGPYEQYF,TGCAGCGTTGAGAACCCGGGACTAGCGGGAGGGCCCTACGAGCAGTACTTC